This passage covers 17 T cell receptor beta chains from one sample sequenced in a study of cytomegalovirus exposure and HLA in healthy donors. Amplification used 60 Vbeta primers and 13 Jbeta primers. Generated by immunoSEQ multiplex PCR, the TCRdb table keeps only in-frame clones and is missing some. The sample records some 190,000 clones, approximately 83% being singletons. Material: PBMCs. The receptors were gathered from a boy aged 2 to 9 in good health and CMV-seronegative.

CDR3 sequence: CATLRDRDNSPLHF. The CDR3 DNA is TGTGCCACCCTCCGGGACAGGGACAATTCACCCCTCCACTTT. The chain employs TRBV6-1 and TRBJ1-6; 9 bases fit TRBD1. V shed 10 bases and J 7 bases; nucleotides not matched to a gene: 8. In germline, CDR1 is MNHNS, CDR2 SASEGT. The CDR3 consists of 14 residues.

The rearrangement uses TRBV9 and TRBJ2-7; a possible D gene is TRBD2 (6 bases). CDR3 length: 13 residues. CDR1 is SGDLS, CDR2 YYNGEE, per germline. V lost 3 bases to trimming and J lost 3 bases, with 10 bases between them. Written as DNA, the CDR3 is TGTGCCAGCAGCGGGGATAGCGGCTACGAGCAGTACTTC. It codes for CASSGDSGYEQYF.

Concerning this clone: Germline is not matched at one junction end, which may reflect a read error. The chain links TRBV15 to TRBJ1-2, with D possibly matching TRBD1 (6 bases). The CDR3 has 14 amino acids. The germline V gene encodes CDR1 LNHNV and CDR2 YYDKDF (reference sequence). As DNA, the CDR3 is TGTGCCACCAGCAGAGTACAACAGGGCGCATCTGGAATCTTC. It codes for CATSRVQQGASGIF.

This clone was found a few times. This chain joins TRBV5-1 and TRBJ2-5, with TRBD2 matching over 12 bases. Germline V gene data show CDR1 as SGHRS and CDR2 as YFSETQ. The CDR3 has 15 residues. The trim removed 6 bases at V and 2 bases at J, leaving 5 bases unmatched. The CDR3 DNA is TGCGCCAGCACCAGGACTAGCGGGAATCAAGAGACCCAGTACTTC. Amino acid sequence: CASTRTSGNQETQYF.

This clone was found a few times. V gene TRBV19 combines with J gene TRBJ2-2; D uncertain. The CDR3 contains 12 residues. The V gene lost 4 bases and the J gene lost 3 bases, with 3 bases spanning the gap. The V gene's germline CDR1 is LNHDA and CDR2 SQIVND (reference sequence). In DNA, the CDR3 is TGTGCCAGTAGTACAGACACCGGGGAGCTGTTTTTT. Translating it yields CASSTDTGELFF.

The V gene is TRBV7-2, the J gene TRBJ1-1, with 9 bases that match TRBD1. After removal of 5 bases from V and 3 bases from J, the junction contained 4 bases not matched to a gene. CDR1 is SGHTA and CDR2 is FQGNSA in the germline V gene. The CDR3 contains 14 residues. CDR3 bases: TGTGCCAGCAGCACAAGGACAGGGGACACTGAAGCTTTCTTT. Its protein is CASSTRTGDTEAFF. Full variable domain (rest looked up from reference TRBV7-2 and TRBJ1-1): GAGVSQSPSNKVTEKGKDVELRCDPISGHTALYWYRQSLGQGLEFLIYFQGNSAPDKSGLPSDRFSAERTGGSVSTLTIQRTQQEDSAVYLCASSTRTGDTEAFFGQGTRLTVV.

The DNA for the CDR3 is TGCAGCGTTGAGGGGACTAGCCGCCATGAGCAGTTCTTC. Residues: CSVEGTSRHEQFF. The chain has TRBV29-1 and TRBJ2-1, with TRBD2 matching over 9 bases. This CDR3 is 13 amino acids long. Germline CDR1 reads SQVTM; CDR2 reads ANQGSEA. Trimming took 3 bases from V and 8 from J; bases not matched to a gene: 5.

The V call is TRBV9, the J call TRBJ2-1; 9 bases are a match to TRBD2. Per germline, CDR1 SGDLS and CDR2 YYNGEE. The CDR3 runs to 16 residues. The ends lost 4 bases at V and 4 bases at J; junction bases unmatched: 9. CDR3 sequence: CASSLTLAGEYNEQFF. The DNA for the CDR3 is TGTGCCAGCAGCTTAACCTTAGCGGGAGAATACAATGAGCAGTTCTTC.

V is TRBV18 and J is TRBJ2-5, with 8 bases that match TRBD2. The germline gives CDR1 KGHSH, CDR2 LQKENI. CDR3 length: 15 residues. After removal of 2 bases from V and 0 bases from J, the junction contained 2 bases not matched to a gene. CDR3: CASSPTSGNQETQYF. Written as DNA, the CDR3 is TGTGCCAGCTCACCAACTAGCGGAAACCAAGAGACCCAGTACTTC.

The chain joins TRBV5-8 to TRBJ2-2; 7 bases line up with TRBD2. With 5 bases clipped from V and 1 base from J, the junction kept 5 bases outside the gene matches. Germline values: CDR1 SGHTS, CDR2 YDEGEE. The CDR3 has 15 amino acids. The CDR3 spells CASSQGLRNTGELFF. In nucleotides, the CDR3 is TGTGCCAGCAGTCAGGGACTAAGGAACACCGGGGAGCTGTTTTTT.

This clone showed up just once. The chain carries TRBV2 and TRBJ2-5, with TRBD2 matching over 10 bases. Gene TRBJ2-7 matches the end of the DNA better, so the J call may be wrong. There are 15 residues in the CDR3. The germline CDR1 and CDR2 sequences are SNHLY and FYNNEI. The CDR3 coding sequence is TGTGCCAGCAGGAGCGGGAGGGCCCCGTGGTACGAGCAGTACTTC. Protein: CASRSGRAPWYEQYF.

This chain connects TRBV4-2 to TRBJ2-1; 14 positions agree with TRBD2. The CDR3 runs to 15 residues. The V segment lost 1 base and the J segment 7 bases; nucleotides outside the gene matches: 0. Germline CDR1 LGHNA, CDR2 YNFKEQ. The CDR3 DNA reads TGTGCCAGCAGCCAAGGGACTAGCGGGGGGAATGAGCAGTTCTTC. This codes for CASSQGTSGGNEQFF.

The chain couples TRBV14 to TRBJ2-2; 9 nucleotides align to TRBD2. Germline V gives CDR1 SGHDN, CDR2 FVKESK. J was trimmed by 1 base and V by 5 bases; bases with no gene match: 8. The CDR3 contains 17 residues. CDR3 in amino acids: CASSARTSEENTGELFF. CDR3 DNA: TGTGCCAGCAGCGCCCGGACTAGCGAGGAGAACACCGGGGAGCTGTTTTTT.

V usage is TRBV19 and J usage is TRBJ1-3; D not resolved. The ends were cut back, 4 bases at V and 0 bases at J, with 10 bases in the middle. Germline V gene lookup returns CDR1 LNHDA and CDR2 SQIVND (reference sequence). This CDR3 contains 15 residues. In DNA, the CDR3 is TGTGCCAGTAGTACCGGCAGCGTCTCTGGAAACACCATATATTTT. Residues: CASSTGSVSGNTIYF.

The CDR3 DNA follows: TGTGCCAGCTCACCGGAGCGGGATCTACAGTATTTT. Translation: CASSPERDLQYF. This chain links TRBV18 with TRBJ2-3; 7 bases align to TRBD2. Germline V gene sequence: CDR1 KGHSH, CDR2 LQKENI. Germline trimming cut 3 bases from V and 12 bases from J; bases unmatched to any gene: 6. The length of the CDR3 is 12 residues.

The rearrangement links TRBV19 to TRBJ1-5; D possibly corresponds to TRBD1 (5 bases). CDR1 and CDR2 (germline): LNHDA, SQIVND (reference sequence). Trimming removed 1 base at V and 2 bases at J, with 12 bases between. This CDR3 comprises 16 residues. DNA for the CDR3: TGTGCCAGTAGTATAGGTGGGGAACAGGGCAATCAGCCCCAGCATTTT. Amino acid sequence: CASSIGGEQGNQPQHF.

This clone was seen a single time. The chain links TRBV28 to TRBJ1-6; TRBD1 might be the D (6 bases). V was cut by 5 bases and J by 9 bases, with 20 bases left in between. Germline V lookup: CDR1 MDHEN, CDR2 SYDVKM. This CDR3 is built from 16 residues. CDR3 nucleotide sequence: TGTGCCAGCAGTGAGACAGGACCGTCTTCCAGTTCACCCCTCCACTTT. Translating gives CASSETGPSSSSPLHF. Combining the CDR3 with reference TRBV28 and TRBJ1-6 gives the whole variable domain DVKVTQSSRYLVKRTGEKVFLECVQDMDHENMFWYRQDPGLGLRLIYFSYDVKMKEKGDIPEGYSVSREKKERFSLILESASTNQTSMYLCASSETGPSSSSPLHFGNGTRLTVT.